The next 10 T cell receptor beta chains were all read from a single sample in a study of early T cells in non-severe SARS-CoV-2 infection. MiXCR, applied by TCRdb to the 5' RACE reads, yields one record per CDR3 protein. The sample contains some 82,000 distinct CDR3 sequences, around 6% of which appear only once. Sequencing input: whole blood. The source of these receptors is an adult who was a healthcare worker with PCR-confirmed SARS-CoV-2 infection or an uninfected control (not recorded which).

This clonotype showed up just a few times. The chain links TRBV28 to TRBJ2-7; TRBD2 might be the D (7 bases). Trimming stripped 1 base from V and 4 bases from J, with 11 bases between. Germline lookup yields CDR1 MDHEN and CDR2 SYDVKM. The CDR3 covers 14 residues. The CDR3 bases are TGTGCCAGCAGTTTATTGGGGGGGCTGTACGAGCAGTACTTC. It specifies CASSLLGGLYEQYF.

This clonotype occurred a few times. This rearrangement joins TRBV29-1 to TRBJ2-1, with 7 bases matching TRBD2. Germline V lookup: CDR1 SQVTM, CDR2 ANQGSEA. CDR3 size: 17 residues. J lost 1 base, V lost 4 bases, and 13 bases had no gene match. In nucleotides, the CDR3 is TGCAGCGTTGGGGGACTATTAGTTAGCGGTTCCTACAATGAGCAGTTCTTC. Protein sequence: CSVGGLLVSGSYNEQFF.

This rearrangement joins TRBV5-5 to TRBJ1-2; TRBD1 matches 7 bases. The CDR3 is made up of 14 amino acids. CDR1 and CDR2 from the germline V gene are SGHKS and YYEKEE (reference sequence). The V gene end was trimmed by 4 bases and the J gene end by 2 bases; junction bases not matched to a gene: 5. The CDR3 sequence: CASSQGQLNYGYTF. The CDR3 DNA sequence: TGTGCCAGCAGCCAGGGACAGTTGAACTATGGCTACACCTTC.

This clonotype has ten or more counts. The V call is TRBV6-2 or TRBV6-3, the J call TRBJ1-2, with D unresolved. Germline CDR1 MNHEY, CDR2 SVGEGT. The CDR3 loop spans 13 amino acids. Trimming cost V 8 bases and J 4 bases, with 14 bases left between them. CDR3 DNA: TGTGCCAGCGAAAACCCGCCTAGCTATGGCTACACCTTC. It specifies CASENPPSYGYTF.

This clonotype was found many times. The J gene is TRBJ2-1, the V gene TRBV24-1, with 7 nucleotides matching TRBD1. Per the germline V gene, CDR1 is KGHDR and CDR2 is SFDVKD. J gave up 15 bases and V 3 bases, and 7 bases lay outside the gene matches. The CDR3 is 12 residues long. CDR3: CATSDTGAPLFF. The CDR3 DNA reads TGTGCCACCAGTGATACAGGGGCCCCGCTGTTCTTC.

This clonotype has only a few counts. J is TRBJ1-2 and V is TRBV4-2, with D hard to call. The germline gives CDR1 LGHNA, CDR2 YNFKEQ. The CDR3 is made up of 14 amino acids. Between the trimmed V and J ends, which lost 2 bases and 5 bases, there was a span of 12 bases. CDR3: CASSQIPALYGYTF. For the CDR3, the DNA is TGTGCCAGCAGCCAAATTCCAGCCCTTTATGGCTACACCTTC.

This clonotype was found many times. V usage is TRBV5-1 and J usage is TRBJ2-2; 7 bases agree with TRBD2. Trimming took 4 bases from V and 10 from J; bases not matched to a gene: 4. This CDR3 contains 12 residues. CDR1 and CDR2 from the germline V gene are SGHRS and YFSETQ. For the CDR3, the DNA is TGCGCCAGCAGCGTACGGGGGGAGGAGCTGTTTTTT. As protein: CASSVRGEELFF.

This clonotype appeared many times. The CDR3 reads CASSEPRREQYF. In nucleotides, the CDR3 is TGTGCCAGCAGCGAACCCAGACGCGAGCAGTACTTC. The chain combines TRBV11-2 with TRBJ2-7; D is unresolved. The CDR3 runs to 12 residues. Germline lookup yields CDR1 SGHAT and CDR2 FQNNGV. V lost 5 bases and J lost 6, with 11 bases in between. Variable domain in full (rest from reference TRBV11-2 and TRBJ2-7): EAGVAQSPRYKIIEKRQSVAFWCNPISGHATLYWYQQILGQGPKLLIQFQNNGVVDDSQLPKDRFSAERLKGVDSTLKIQPAKLEDSAVYLCASSEPRREQYFGPGTRLTVT.

This clonotype was seen a handful of times. The chain is built from TRBV18 and TRBJ2-7; perhaps TRBD2 as D (6 bases). The V gene's germline CDR1 is KGHSH and CDR2 LQKENI. The CDR3 has 16 residues. Trimming stripped 0 bases from V and 0 bases from J, with 12 bases between. The CDR3 protein is CASSPPVDGSSYEQYF. For the CDR3, the DNA is TGTGCCAGCTCACCACCCGTGGACGGGAGCTCCTACGAGCAGTACTTC.

The table lists this clonotype with a few counts. The rearrangement links TRBV3-1 to TRBJ1-4; D gene unclear. This CDR3 is 16 amino acids long. Trimming took off 1 base at V and 0 bases at J, with 9 bases between the two ends. The germline CDR1 and CDR2 sequences are LGHDT and YNNKEL (reference sequence). CDR3 bases: TGTGCCAGCAGCCAAGCCACGGGTTCAACTAATGAAAAACTGTTTTTT. This sequence encodes CASSQATGSTNEKLFF.